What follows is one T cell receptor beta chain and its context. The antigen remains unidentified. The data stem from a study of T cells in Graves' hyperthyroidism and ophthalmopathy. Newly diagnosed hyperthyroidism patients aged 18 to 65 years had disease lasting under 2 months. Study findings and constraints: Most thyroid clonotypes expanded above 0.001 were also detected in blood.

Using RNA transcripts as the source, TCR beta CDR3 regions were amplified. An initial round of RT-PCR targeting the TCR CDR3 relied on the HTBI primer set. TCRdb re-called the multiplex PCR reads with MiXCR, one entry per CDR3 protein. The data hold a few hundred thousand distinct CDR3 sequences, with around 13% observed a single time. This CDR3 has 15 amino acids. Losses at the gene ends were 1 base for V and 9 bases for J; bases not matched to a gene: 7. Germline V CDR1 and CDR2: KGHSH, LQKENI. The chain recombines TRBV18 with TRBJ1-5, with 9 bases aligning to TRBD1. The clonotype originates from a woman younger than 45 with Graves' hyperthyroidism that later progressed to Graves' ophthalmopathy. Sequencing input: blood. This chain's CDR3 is CASSPQETGGRPQHF. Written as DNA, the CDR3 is TGTGCCAGCTCACCACAAGAGACAGGGGGGCGGCCCCAGCATTTT.